A selection of T cell receptor beta chains follows, all from one sample in a study of shared clonotypes between healthy human individuals. Profiling relied on immunoSEQ multiplex PCR, and the TCRdb table lists in-frame clones only, not all of them. The sample has around 2,000,000 clones, just over 90% seen once. Sequences were obtained from naive CD8+ T cells from PBMCs. Source of these receptors: a man aged 18 to 35 in good health. Some clones in this sample may be carry-over from other donors' samples. Both conserved end residues are part of each CDR3. A D gene is named only where the DNA matches it firmly.

D gene: NA; V gene: TRBV5-4; CDR3 protein: CASSLGRPGSIYNEQFF
D gene: TRBD1; V gene: TRBV25-1; CDR3 protein: CASSEDRAPETQYF
D gene: NA; V gene: TRBV25-1; CDR3 protein: CASSEDWTEDQPQHF
D gene: NA; V gene: TRBV13; CDR3 protein: CASSLGTPAYEQYF
D gene: TRBD2; V gene: TRBV7-2; CDR3 protein: CASSLGTSGYIEQYF
D gene: NA; V gene: TRBV7-8; CDR3 protein: CASSLERGMNTEAFF
D gene: NA; V gene: TRBV7-7; CDR3 protein: CASSVRGGLGEQFF
D gene: NA; V gene: TRBV28; CDR3 protein: CASRGKGGNQPQHF
D gene: NA; V gene: TRBV11-3; CDR3 protein: CASSPRGGTDTQYF
D gene: NA; V gene: TRBV19; CDR3 protein: CASSNWQYTEAFF
D gene: NA; V gene: TRBV19; CDR3 protein: CASNSGRLNTEAFF
D gene: NA; V gene: TRBV28; CDR3 protein: CASSLPARDGETQYF
D gene: NA; V gene: TRBV29-1; CDR3 protein: CSVDSSGANVLTF
D gene: TRBD2; V gene: TRBV11-2; CDR3 protein: CASSFGTSGLNEQFF
D gene: TRBD2; V gene: TRBV4-2; CDR3 protein: CASSFGLAGNTGELFF
D gene: TRBD1; V gene: TRBV29-1; CDR3 protein: CSVERDSAMGTEAFF
D gene: NA; V gene: TRBV28; CDR3 protein: CASNGEQQFF
D gene: TRBD2; V gene: TRBV4-2; CDR3 protein: CASSQAITSGRANEQFF
D gene: NA; V gene: TRBV19; CDR3 protein: CASSLARALGTEAFF
D gene: NA; V gene: TRBV27; CDR3 protein: CASSSERGVETQYF
D gene: NA; V gene: TRBV4-1; CDR3 protein: CASSQVLSVNTGELFF
D gene: TRBD2; V gene: TRBV9; CDR3 protein: CASSSGTSTYEQYF
D gene: NA; V gene: TRBV4-1; CDR3 protein: CASGDTGELFF
D gene: NA; V gene: TRBV27; CDR3 protein: CASRTRNRAGGYGYTF
D gene: NA; V gene: TRBV28; CDR3 protein: CASSFPGGQETQYF
D gene: NA; V gene: TRBV5-6; CDR3 protein: CASSLLGFYGYTF
D gene: NA; V gene: TRBV7-3; CDR3 protein: CASSRRGAAEDTQYF
D gene: NA; V gene: TRBV29-1; CDR3 protein: CSVQGGVLSANEKLFF
D gene: NA; V gene: TRBV7-9; CDR3 protein: CASSYPIGLEGSKSDTQYF
D gene: NA; V gene: TRBV5-1; CDR3 protein: CASSTGGTLNTEAFF
D gene: NA; V gene: TRBV27; CDR3 protein: CASSLGGVEQYF
D gene: NA; V gene: TRBV15; CDR3 protein: CATSRDGEGRTEAFF
D gene: TRBD2; V gene: TRBV11-2; CDR3 protein: CASNELAGGEQETQYF